A selection of T cell receptor beta chains follows, all from one sample in a study of cytomegalovirus exposure and HLA in healthy donors. TCRdb's table, derived via immunoSEQ multiplex PCR, lists solely in-frame clones and lacks some. Here the sample spans fewer than 300,000 clones, just over 85% being singletons. The sequenced sample consisted of PBMCs. The receptors shown here come from a man aged 35 to 55 in good health and CMV-seropositive. Each CDR3 is given with its conserved first and last residue. D genes are given only for firm matches. Size tells how often a clone was seen (once, few, many) or the class of an expanded clone, and some rows leave it out.

v_call	d_call	clone_size	j_call	cdr3_aa	cdr3_nt
TRBV9	TRBD2	-	TRBJ2-2	CASSVGLAGVVTGELFF	TGTGCCAGCAGCGTAGGACTAGCGGGAGTGGTCACCGGGGAGCTGTTTTTT
TRBV13	TRBD2	-	TRBJ2-1	CASSLLGPAGGNEQFF	TGTGCCAGCAGCTTACTCGGTCCGGCGGGAGGTAATGAGCAGTTCTTC
TRBV27	TRBD1	-	TRBJ2-6	CASSLARGMSGANVLTF	TGTGCCAGCAGTTTAGCCAGGGGGATGTCTGGGGCCAACGTCCTGACTTTC
TRBV5-6	TRBD1	-	TRBJ2-2	CASSSLGQGPRTGELFF	TGTGCCAGCAGCTCCCTCGGACAGGGACCGAGGACCGGGGAGCTGTTTTTT
TRBV2	-	-	TRBJ1-5	CASTPDRSNQPQHF	TGTGCCAGCACCCCCGACAGGAGCAATCAGCCCCAGCATTTT
TRBV2	-	-	TRBJ2-7	CASLPAGHSYEQYF	TGTGCCAGCCTGCCAGCGGGCCACTCCTACGAGCAGTACTTC
TRBV4-3	TRBD1	few	TRBJ2-2	CASSQDLSNRGPGTGELFF	TGCGCCAGCAGCCAAGATTTGTCCAACAGGGGGCCGGGCACCGGGGAGCTGTTTTTT
TRBV6-1	-	-	TRBJ2-7	CASSEQGGYEQYF	TGTGCCAGCAGTGAACAGGGGGGCTACGAGCAGTACTTC
TRBV28	TRBD2	-	TRBJ2-3	CASSPGLAGVLDTQYF	TGTGCCAGCAGTCCCGGACTAGCGGGAGTATTAGATACGCAGTATTTT
TRBV5-8	-	few	TRBJ2-7	CASSLEGTYEQYF	TGTGCCAGCAGCTTGGAGGGGACCTACGAGCAGTACTTC
TRBV27	-	-	TRBJ1-1	CASSSVGPEGEAFF	TGTGCCAGCAGTTCAGTCGGTCCCGAGGGTGAAGCTTTCTTT
TRBV5-1	-	few	TRBJ1-1	CASKQGRGTEAFF	TGCGCCAGCAAGCAGGGCAGGGGCACTGAAGCTTTCTTT
TRBV4-2	TRBD2	-	TRBJ2-3	CASSQGGGSRKSDTQYF	TGTGCCAGCAGCCAAGGGGGGGGTAGCCGAAAATCAGATACGCAGTATTTT
TRBV5-1	-	-	TRBJ2-1	CASSVRQGNEQFF	TGCGCCAGCAGCGTCCGGCAGGGCAATGAGCAGTTCTTC
TRBV9	-	-	TRBJ2-3	CASSAYGTDTQYF	TGTGCCAGCAGCGCGTATGGCACAGATACGCAGTATTTT
TRBV6-6	-	-	TRBJ1-5	CASSYASSVGNQPQHF	TGTGCCAGCAGTTACGCTTCTTCGGTGGGCAATCAGCCCCAGCATTTT
TRBV5-5	-	once	TRBJ2-7	CASSLGANEQYF	TGTGCCAGCAGCTTGGGAGCCAACGAGCAGTACTTC
TRBV15	-	-	TRBJ1-1	CATSEDGGHRKAFF	TGTGCCACCAGCGAAGACGGGGGGCATAGGAAAGCTTTCTTT
TRBV7-9	TRBD2	-	TRBJ2-3	CASSLGTSDTDTQYF	TGTGCCAGCAGCTTAGGGACTAGCGACACAGATACGCAGTATTTT
TRBV7-2	TRBD1	-	TRBJ2-7	CASSLAGTGGGYEQYF	TGTGCCAGCAGCTTAGCGGGGACAGGAGGAGGGTACGAGCAGTACTTC
TRBV7-2	TRBD2	-	TRBJ2-7	CASSFTSGRAYEQYF	TGTGCCAGCAGCTTTACTAGCGGGAGGGCTTACGAGCAGTACTTC
TRBV4-1	-	-	TRBJ1-2	CASSPVRGTSMSTF	TGCGCCAGCAGCCCGGTACGCGGGACGTCGATGAGCACCTTC
TRBV7-9	TRBD2	once	TRBJ2-3	CASSPGERESHF	TGTGCCAGCAGCCCCGGGGAGCGGGAGTCCCATTTT